The present entry profiles one T cell receptor (beta chain) with its context. This clonotype was seen a few times. It lacks a known antigen. No clone much larger than this one lies a single base away; base qualities are absent. These data are taken from a study of blood T cells in healthy people across ages (dated by TCRdb to 2015 to 2017). Background for the entire study: In model experiments, roughly one uniquely barcoded TCR beta cDNA molecule per two T cells was captured by template switching. The donors were divided into four age groups: young (average approximately 17 years), middle-aged (about 39), aged (about 62) and long-lived (roughly 88). Using deep sequencing normalized with unique cDNA molecular identifiers, the study measured how TCR beta repertoire diversity changes with age. For two donors (one aged 18 to 30 and one aged 80 or older), the study analyzed two additional independent replicas of 1 million unique cDNA reads from the same blood draw. Donors of different ages were randomly distributed across sequencing lanes to avoid experimental bias.

Beyond this particular receptor, the publication reports: A strong correlation was found between observed TCR beta diversity and the percentage of naive T cells measured by flow cytometry. The long-lived group showed more naive CD4+ T cells, fewer expanded clones and increased TCR diversity than the aged group, suggesting age selection. Bulk unsorted PBMC profiling prevented conclusive comparison of naive and antigen-experienced compartments. Estimates of total diversity based on one million sequenced T cells were considered lower bounds and underestimates. As age increased, observed TCR beta diversity per million T cells dropped in a roughly linear way, and a significant reduction was already evident by age 40. Because the CMV infection status of the donors was unknown, age-related changes in expanded clonotypes may potentially have been confounded.

Sequences DFQATT (CDR1) and SNEGSKA (CDR2) are obtained from the germline V gene (reference sequence). Compared with germline, V lacks 7 bases and J lacks 5 bases; bases without a gene match: 9. The CDR3 goes from the cysteine to the phenylalanine over 13 residues. Solely the CDR3 DNA is kept, with 39 bases framed from the first base. Donors were 40 or so systemically healthy Caucasian individuals from Russia aged roughly 6 to 90 years. Around 10 milliliters of peripheral blood were collected from each donor into EDTA-treated Vacutainer tubes. Ficoll-Paque density-gradient centrifugation was used to isolate PBMCs, with at least 7 million per sample. Trizol reagent was used to extract total RNA from the PBMCs, yielding at least 6 micrograms per sample. The percentages of naive CD45RAhigh/CD27high T cells were determined by flow cytometry on a PBMC aliquot from every donor. The library was obtained by 5' RACE. The run used an Illumina HiSeq 2500. The second PCR ran for roughly 7 to 11 cycles and used a J-beta primer mix along with a sample-barcoded 5' primer. Each TCR beta cDNA molecule received a unique molecular identifier from a template-switch 5' adaptor carrying 12 random nucleotides. Each sample yielded at least 3 million CDR3-containing paired-end reads. The Mint cDNA synthesis kit, primed by a TRBC-specific oligonucleotide, was used to synthesize first-strand cDNA from all RNA. Following uracil-DNA glycosylase treatment, a first 18-cycle PCR with universal primers M1SS and BC2_uni_R was performed on all cDNA. Per the source publication's procedure: Normalization of each sample was performed by random selection of 1 million high-quality reads, each carrying a distinct molecular identifier. Reads sharing molecular identifiers were discarded rather than binned into consensus sequences. MiTCR, set to a Q25 quality threshold and the strictest error-elimination algorithm, was used for CDR3 identification, clonotype clustering and error correction. A nonparametric unseen species model using Euler transformation provided a lower-bound estimate of total TCR beta diversity. The public reads were run again by TCRdb, first through fastp at Q25 and then through MiXCR, and only productive beta chains were kept. CDR3 protein duplicates are merged, each entry listing the most common genes and DNA. The V and J calls were not made by the authors but by TCRdb's processing. The sample table records around 970,000 distinct CDR3 sequences; roughly 50% of these occur just once. About a fifth of the sample is held by the ten biggest clonotypes.

The sequence derives from an older woman in good health. The sample consisted of blood. The sequence links TRBV20-1 to TRBJ1-1; 8 bases in the junction line up with TRBD1. The sequence in DNA is TGCAGTGTCAGACAGGGGAAAAAAACTGAAGCTTTCTTT. The translation is CSVRQGKKTEAFF.